The clone carrying this T cell receptor (beta chain) was counted once. The antigen remains unidentified. Each PCR had synthetic TCR analog templates added to it as a spike-in. The protocol was immunoSEQ multiplex PCR, while the TCRdb copy is restricted to in-frame clones and leaves out a portion. This sample has 38,000 or so clones, with 80% to 90% found just once. The sample belongs to a study of PD-L1 blockade in urothelial cancer. Study-wide background: Most patients, about nine tenths of the roughly 30, were males with bladder-origin cancer. Median T cell yield per blood sample was about 150,000 cells.

This CDR3 spans 15 amino acids. V was clipped by 5 bases and J by 2 bases, with 15 bases between them. CDR1 and CDR2 from the germline V gene are MNHNS and SASEGT. Study-level findings and limits: Tumor-associated blood clones were expanded more by durable-benefit patients at 3 weeks.

This TCR derives from a man between 60 and 75 years old with urothelial cancer. This sample comprised PBMCs, obtained around atezolizumab (anti-PD-L1) treatment. This chain uses TRBV6-1 with TRBJ1-2, with D maybe TRBD1 (6 bases). The CDR3 reads CASSRTVRTNYGYTF. CDR3 in DNA: TGTGCCAGCAGTAGGACAGTTCGGACCAACTATGGCTACACCTTC.